These 17 T cell receptor beta chains were all obtained from the same sample, sequenced in a study of T-cell reconstitution after alpha-beta-depleted transplantation in children. As it was prepared, the TCRbeta library received unique molecular identifiers. TCRdb itself ran the PCR reads through MiXCR, one entry per CDR3 protein. Of approximately 520,000 distinct CDR3 sequences in the sample, approximately 30% were seen once. The sample was PBMCs from the stem cell graft donor, taken from the stem cell graft. The origin of the receptors is a human donor who donated a stem cell graft to a child with aplastic anemia.

This clonotype was seen only a few times. The rearrangement joins TRBV20-1 to TRBJ2-7; possible D gene TRBD2, 6 bases. CDR1 is DFQATT, CDR2 SNEGSKA, per germline (reference sequence). The CDR3 totals 14 residues. V lost 1 base and J lost 1, with 11 bases in between. The CDR3 protein is CSARGGGSSYEQYF. The DNA of the CDR3 is TGCAGTGCTAGAGGGGGAGGCAGTTCCTACGAGCAGTACTTC.

The gene calls are TRBV6-5 and TRBJ2-5; 10 nucleotides agree with TRBD2. With V trimmed by 2 bases and J by 5 bases, 8 bases remained unmatched. The CDR3 runs to 16 residues. CDR1 is MNHEY and CDR2 is SVGAGI in the germline V gene. The CDR3 loop is CASSYRVAGGVETQYF. The CDR3, as DNA: TGTGCCAGCAGTTACCGGGTAGCGGGAGGTGTGGAGACCCAGTACTTC.

The chain is built from TRBV4-1 and TRBJ1-1; D remains unclear. The CDR3 totals 14 residues. Germline lookup yields CDR1 MGHRA and CDR2 YSYEKL. The V gene lost 1 base and the J gene lost 3 bases, with 9 bases spanning the gap. CDR3 protein: CASSQATRDTEAFF. DNA for the CDR3: TGCGCCAGCAGCCAAGCGACCCGGGACACTGAAGCTTTCTTT.

This clonotype was counted at least ten times. V gene TRBV12-3 or TRBV12-4 combines with J gene TRBJ2-1; D is uncertain. There are 11 residues in the CDR3. Trimming left V 2 bases short and J 10 bases short, with 6 bases between. The CDR3 is CASSLRGEQFF. The CDR3 DNA reads TGTGCCAGCAGTTTACGCGGAGAGCAGTTCTTC.

The chain combines TRBV5-1 with TRBJ1-6; D remains ambiguous. CDR1 is SGHRS and CDR2 is YFSETQ in the germline V gene. Trimming left V 0 bases short and J 0 bases short, with 22 bases between. This CDR3 has 21 residues. The chain's CDR3 is CASSLGTNRVTTSSYNSPLHF. The CDR3 DNA sequence: TGCGCCAGCAGCTTGGGAACAAATCGGGTGACTACGAGCTCCTATAATTCACCCCTCCACTTT.

This clonotype was counted a few times. The CDR3 coding sequence is TGTGCCAGCAGCCTCCGGGACACCTACGAGCAGTACGTC. Translation gives CASSLRDTYEQYV. The V call is TRBV5-5, the J call TRBJ2-7, with D tentatively TRBD1 (6 bases). The CDR3 sequence is 13 residues long. CDR1 and CDR2 (germline): SGHKS, YYEKEE (reference sequence). With 4 bases removed from V and 2 bases from J, the gap between germline ends came to 10 bases.

A remark on this clonotype: A read error may be the cause here, since a much bigger clone is one base away. V is TRBV6-5 and J is TRBJ2-7, with 9 bases fitting TRBD2. Losses at the gene ends were 4 bases for V and 7 bases for J; bases not matched to a gene: 14. This CDR3 has 16 amino acids. Looked up from germline, CDR1 is MNHEY and CDR2 is SVGAGI. The CDR3, as DNA: TGTGCCAGCAGTTGTGGGGCTAGCGGGACTCTGGGGGAGCAGTACGTC. Protein sequence: CASSCGASGTLGEQYV.

This clonotype showed up many times. The CDR3 DNA follows: TGTGCCAGCAGTCTCCAGAATTCACCCCTCCACTTT. This sequence encodes CASSLQNSPLHF. The gene calls are TRBV12-3 or TRBV12-4 and TRBJ1-6; no reliable D call. The V end lost 5 bases, the J end lost 7 bases, and 6 bases lay between the germline ends. The CDR3 has 12 amino acids.

The chain recombines TRBV28 with TRBJ1-1; D is possibly TRBD1 (5 bases). Germline V gene lookup returns CDR1 MDHEN and CDR2 SYDVKM. V lost 6 bases and J lost 1, with 12 bases in between. CDR3 length: 14 amino acids. The chain's CDR3 is CASSPGGANTEAFF. CDR3 DNA: TGTGCCAGCAGCCCCGGGGGAGCGAACACTGAAGCTTTCTTT.

This clonotype was counted a few times. This chain uses TRBV15 with TRBJ2-4; 9 positions match TRBD1. The CDR3 is 17 amino acids. V shed 0 bases, J shed 3 bases, and the junction held 6 bases outside the gene matches. Germline V lookup: CDR1 LNHNV, CDR2 YYDKDF (reference sequence). In DNA form, the CDR3 reads TGTGCCACCAGCAGAGATCGGACAGGGGTGGGCAAAAACATTCAGTACTTC. Translating gives CATSRDRTGVGKNIQYF.

The chain employs TRBV5-1 and TRBJ1-1; no clear D gene. Germline CDR1 SGHRS, CDR2 YFSETQ. The CDR3 loop spans 19 amino acids. Trimming removed 3 bases from V and 1 base from J, with 25 bases in between. CDR3 loop: CASSSLRRTAGRANTEAFF. CDR3 bases: TGCGCCAGCAGCTCCCTCCGACGGACGGCCGGGAGGGCGAACACTGAAGCTTTCTTT.

The rearrangement uses TRBV12-3 or TRBV12-4 and TRBJ2-2; 12 bases map to TRBD1. The CDR3 length is 16 residues. V was clipped by 7 bases and J by 5 bases; unmatched bases: 8. This chain's CDR3 is CASTQPGQGATGELFF. The CDR3 nucleotides are TGTGCCAGCACTCAACCGGGACAGGGGGCGACCGGGGAGCTGTTTTTT.

This clonotype was seen more than once but under ten times. This sequence joins TRBV6-1 and TRBJ2-7; D not resolved. The CDR3 extends over 14 amino acids. CDR1 is MNHNS and CDR2 is SASEGT in the germline V gene. Trimming removed 1 base from V and 3 bases from J, with 10 bases in between. The CDR3 here is CASSEGGPNYEQYV. CDR3 sequence (DNA): TGTGCCAGCAGTGAAGGTGGGCCCAACTACGAGCAGTACGTC.

This clonotype has just a few counts. The chain links TRBV12-3 or TRBV12-4 to TRBJ1-1; D is possibly TRBD1 (5 bases). V was cut by 6 bases and J by 8 bases, with 16 bases left in between. The CDR3 length is 13 residues. In DNA form, the CDR3 reads TGTGCCAGCAGACGGACACCCCGGTGGGAAGCTTTCTTT. Translated: CASRRTPRWEAFF.

The chain links TRBV28 to TRBJ1-5; 7 nucleotides align to TRBD1. Germline loops: CDR1 MDHEN, CDR2 SYDVKM. The CDR3 length is 13 residues. The trim removed 8 bases at V and 6 bases at J, leaving 7 bases unmatched. The CDR3 DNA follows: TGTGCCAGCCTGACAGGGATAAGTCAGCCCCAGCATTTT. It encodes CASLTGISQPQHF.

This clonotype was picked up a small number of times. This chain uses TRBV29-1 with TRBJ2-2; 12 bases match TRBD1. The CDR3 extends over 13 amino acids. CDR1 SQVTM and CDR2 ANQGSEA come from the germline V gene. Trimming at V came to 7 bases and at J to 7 bases, leaving 4 bases not matched to a gene. The CDR3 nucleotides are TGCAGCGCCGGGACAGGGGGCATCGGGGAGCTGTTTTTT. Translating it yields CSAGTGGIGELFF.

This clonotype was counted between two and nine times. The rearrangement uses TRBV12-3 or TRBV12-4 and TRBJ2-3; D perhaps matches TRBD1 (6 bases). Between the trimmed V and J ends, which lost 6 bases and 0 bases, there was a span of 19 bases. This CDR3 is 17 amino acids long. CDR3 region: CASSRGGLRTSTDTQYF. CDR3 coding DNA: TGTGCCAGCAGCAGGGGCGGGTTAAGGACTAGCACAGATACGCAGTATTTT.